This TCR beta chain was sequenced in a study of OX40 agonist ivuxolimab in advanced cancers. Study information: Six ivuxolimab dose levels, 0.01 to 10 mg/kg, were given intravenously every 2 weeks. The study's findings and limits: By week 6 at 0.1 to 3.0 mg/kg, blood CD4+ and CD8+ T cells had expanded clonally.

Sequenced by immunoSEQ multiplex PCR; TCRdb stores in-frame clones only, minus some. In the table there are over 55,000 clones, 85% to 95% of which are singletons. On this clone: The antigen is not known.

CDR1 is MDHEN and CDR2 is SYDVKM in the germline V gene. Trimming took off 3 bases at V and 5 bases at J, with 13 bases between the two ends. CDR3 length: 14 amino acids. The specimen was CD4+ or CD8+ T cells sorted from blood, collected in a trial of the OX40 agonist ivuxolimab. The chain couples TRBV28 to TRBJ2-5; D perhaps matches TRBD1 (6 bases). The sequence derives from an adult with an advanced solid tumor such as melanoma, head and neck, liver or kidney cancer. The CDR3 DNA follows: TGTGCCAGCAGTTTCGGACAGATATCCGAGACCCAGTACTTC. Protein sequence: CASSFGQISETQYF.